Reported below is one TCR beta chain. What it recognizes is unknown. The table came from immunoSEQ multiplex PCR; TCRdb's copy has only in-frame clones and leaves some out. The sample lists tens of thousands of clones, approximately 70% occurring once. The data are from a study of STAT5B mutations in CD4+ large granular lymphocyte leukemia. In the study overall: The CDR3 'QG' motif was associated with a particular HLA allele among healthy donors. Whole-study findings and limits: Without putative leukemic clones, patient CD4-sorted repertoires remained more clonal than healthy CD4+ repertoires. The CD4+ versus CD8+ T-LGLL clonality difference may reflect limited sample size. No patients shared main leukemic clonotypes, though around 25% appeared at low frequency elsewhere.

This clonotype was sampled from a human donor in good health. The sample taken for sequencing was CD4+ T cells from blood buffy coats.

The CDR3 nucleotides are TGTGCCAGCTCACAGAAGGGAGGCTATGGCTACACCTTC. The encoded protein is CASSQKGGYGYTF. The chain joins TRBV18 to TRBJ1-2; D gene uncertain. The CDR3 is 13 residues long. Between the trimmed V and J ends, which lost 4 bases and 4 bases, there was a span of 10 bases. Germline V gene sequence: CDR1 KGHSH, CDR2 LQKENI.